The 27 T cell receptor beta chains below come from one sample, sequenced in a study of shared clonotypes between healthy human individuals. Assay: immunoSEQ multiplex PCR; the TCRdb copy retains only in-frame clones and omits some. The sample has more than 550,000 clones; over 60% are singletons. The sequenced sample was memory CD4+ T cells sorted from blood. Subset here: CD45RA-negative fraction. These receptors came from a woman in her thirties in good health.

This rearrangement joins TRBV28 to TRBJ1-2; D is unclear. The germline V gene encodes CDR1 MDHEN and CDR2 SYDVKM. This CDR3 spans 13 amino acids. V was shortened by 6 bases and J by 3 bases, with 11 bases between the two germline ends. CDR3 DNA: TGTGCCAGCAGCCCGGACCTTTACTATGGCTACACCTTC. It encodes CASSPDLYYGYTF.

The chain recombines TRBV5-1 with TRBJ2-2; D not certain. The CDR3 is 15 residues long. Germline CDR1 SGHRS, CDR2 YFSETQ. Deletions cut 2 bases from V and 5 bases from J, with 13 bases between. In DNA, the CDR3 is TGCGCCAGCAGCTTTCAATGGTCCGGGACCGGGGAGCTGTTTTTT. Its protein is CASSFQWSGTGELFF. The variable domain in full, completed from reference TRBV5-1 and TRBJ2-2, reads KAGVTQTPRYLIKTRGQQVTLSCSPISGHRSVSWYQQTPGQGLQFLFEYFSETQRNKGNFPGRFSGRQFSNSRSEMNVSTLELGDSALYLCASSFQWSGTGELFFGEGSRLTVL.

The CDR3 here is CATRGFGDSGETQYF. The CDR3 DNA reads as TGTGCCACCAGGGGCTTCGGGGACTCGGGAGAGACCCAGTACTTC. V gene TRBV15 combines with J gene TRBJ2-5; a possible D gene is TRBD2 (6 bases). The CDR3 consists of 15 residues. Germline V gene lookup returns CDR1 LNHNV and CDR2 YYDKDF (reference sequence). V lost 6 bases, J lost 4 bases, and 18 bases lay in between.

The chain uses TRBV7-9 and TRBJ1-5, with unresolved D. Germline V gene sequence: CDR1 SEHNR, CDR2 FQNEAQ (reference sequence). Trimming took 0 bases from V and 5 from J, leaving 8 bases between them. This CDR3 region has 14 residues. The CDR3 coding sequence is TGTGCCAGCAGCTTAGCGACCCGGGATCAGCCCCAGCATTTT. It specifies CASSLATRDQPQHF. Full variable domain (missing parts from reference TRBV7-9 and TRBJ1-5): DTGVSQNPRHKITKRGQNVTFRCDPISEHNRLYWYRQTLGQGPEFLTYFQNEAQLEKSRLLSDRFSAERPKGSFSTLEIQRTEQGDSAMYLCASSLATRDQPQHFGDGTRLSIL.

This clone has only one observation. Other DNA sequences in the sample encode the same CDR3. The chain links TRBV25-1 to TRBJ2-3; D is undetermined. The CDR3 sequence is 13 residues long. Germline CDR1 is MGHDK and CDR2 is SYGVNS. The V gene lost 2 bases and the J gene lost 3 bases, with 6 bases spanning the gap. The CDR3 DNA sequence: TGTGCCAGCAGTGAACGTCTGACAGATACGCAGTATTTT. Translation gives CASSERLTDTQYF.

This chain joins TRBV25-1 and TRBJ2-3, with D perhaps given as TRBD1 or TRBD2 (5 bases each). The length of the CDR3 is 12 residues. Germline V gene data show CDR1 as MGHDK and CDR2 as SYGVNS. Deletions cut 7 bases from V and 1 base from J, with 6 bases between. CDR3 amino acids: CASTGRTDTQYF. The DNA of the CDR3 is TGTGCCAGCACGGGACGCACAGATACGCAGTATTTT.

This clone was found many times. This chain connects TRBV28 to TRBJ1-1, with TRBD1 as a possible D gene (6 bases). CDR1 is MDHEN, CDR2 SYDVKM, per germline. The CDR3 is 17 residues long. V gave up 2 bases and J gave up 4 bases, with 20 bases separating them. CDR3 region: CASSLNRWGGLGTEAFF. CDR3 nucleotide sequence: TGTGCCAGCAGTTTAAATCGTTGGGGGGGCTTGGGCACTGAAGCTTTCTTT.

The CDR3 region is CATSRDQGSNYGYTF. DNA for the CDR3: TGTGCCACCAGCAGAGATCAAGGCAGCAACTATGGCTACACCTTC. This chain connects TRBV15 to TRBJ1-2; D remains ambiguous. Trimming shortened V by 0 bases and J by 2 bases, and 10 bases separated the two germline ends. CDR3 size: 15 residues. Germline CDR1 and CDR2: LNHNV and YYDKDF (reference sequence).

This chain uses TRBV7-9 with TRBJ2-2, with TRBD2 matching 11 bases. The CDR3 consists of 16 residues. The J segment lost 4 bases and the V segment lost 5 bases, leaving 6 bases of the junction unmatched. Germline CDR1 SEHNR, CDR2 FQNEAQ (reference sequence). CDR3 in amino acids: CASSLPSGRTTGELFF. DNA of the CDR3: TGTGCCAGCAGCCTCCCTAGCGGGAGGACCACCGGGGAGCTGTTTTTT. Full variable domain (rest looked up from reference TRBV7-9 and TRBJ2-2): DTGVSQNPRHKITKRGQNVTFRCDPISEHNRLYWYRQTLGQGPEFLTYFQNEAQLEKSRLLSDRFSAERPKGSFSTLEIQRTEQGDSAMYLCASSLPSGRTTGELFFGEGSRLTVL.

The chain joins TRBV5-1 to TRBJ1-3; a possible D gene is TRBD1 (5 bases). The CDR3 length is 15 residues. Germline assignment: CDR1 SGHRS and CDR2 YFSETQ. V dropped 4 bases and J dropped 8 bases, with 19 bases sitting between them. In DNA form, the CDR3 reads TGCGCCAGCAGCCTGAGGGGCTCTTTATGGGACACCATATATTTT. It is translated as CASSLRGSLWDTIYF.

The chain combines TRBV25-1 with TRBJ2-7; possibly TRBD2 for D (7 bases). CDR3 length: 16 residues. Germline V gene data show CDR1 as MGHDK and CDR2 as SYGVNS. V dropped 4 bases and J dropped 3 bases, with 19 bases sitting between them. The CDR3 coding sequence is TGTGCCAGCAGTGCCCGGGGGGCACAAAAAAGCTACGAGCAGTACTTC. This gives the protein CASSARGAQKSYEQYF.

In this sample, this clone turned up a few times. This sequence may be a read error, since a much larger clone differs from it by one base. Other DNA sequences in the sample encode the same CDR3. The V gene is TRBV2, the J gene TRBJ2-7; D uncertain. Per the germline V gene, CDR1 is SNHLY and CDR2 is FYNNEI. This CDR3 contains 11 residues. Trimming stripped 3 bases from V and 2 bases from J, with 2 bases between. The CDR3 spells CASSEAYEQYF. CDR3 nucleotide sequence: TGTGCCAGCAGTGAGGCCTACGAGCAGTACTTC.

CDR3 coding DNA: TGTGCCAGCAGCCCATCTATTTTGGACAGTTTAAATCAGCCCCAGCATTTT. Translated, it gives CASSPSILDSLNQPQHF. The V gene is TRBV7-8, the J gene TRBJ1-5, with a weak D call TRBD1 (6 bases). The CDR3 covers 17 residues. Germline CDR1 SGHVS, CDR2 FQNEAQ. V dropped 5 bases and J dropped 4 bases, with 21 bases sitting between them. The whole variable domain, filled in from reference TRBV7-8 and TRBJ1-5, reads GAGVSQSPRYKVAKRGQDVALRCDPISGHVSLFWYQQALGQGPEFLTYFQNEAQLDKSGLPSDRFFAERPEGSVSTLKIQRTQQEDSAVYLCASSPSILDSLNQPQHFGDGTRLSIL.

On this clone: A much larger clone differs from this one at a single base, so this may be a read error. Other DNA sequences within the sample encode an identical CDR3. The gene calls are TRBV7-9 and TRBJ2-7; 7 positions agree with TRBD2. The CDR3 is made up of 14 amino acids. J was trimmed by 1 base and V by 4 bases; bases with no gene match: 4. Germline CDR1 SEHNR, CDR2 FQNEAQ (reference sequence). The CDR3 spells CASSSQRDSYEQYF. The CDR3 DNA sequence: TGTGCCAGCAGCTCCCAGCGGGATTCCTACGAGCAGTACTTC.

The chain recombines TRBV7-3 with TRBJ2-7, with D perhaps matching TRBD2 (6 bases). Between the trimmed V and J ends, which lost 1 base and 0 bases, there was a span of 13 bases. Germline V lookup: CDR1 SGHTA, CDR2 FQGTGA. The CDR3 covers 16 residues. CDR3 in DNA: TGTGCCAGCAGCTTAAGACCCGGGCGGGACTCCTACGAGCAGTACTTC. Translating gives CASSLRPGRDSYEQYF.

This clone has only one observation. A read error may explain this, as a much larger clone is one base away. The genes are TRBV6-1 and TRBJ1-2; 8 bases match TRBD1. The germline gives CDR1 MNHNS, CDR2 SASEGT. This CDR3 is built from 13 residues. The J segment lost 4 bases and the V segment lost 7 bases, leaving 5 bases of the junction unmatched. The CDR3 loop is CASTLDRGYGYTF. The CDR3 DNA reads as TGTGCCAGCACCTTAGACAGGGGCTATGGCTACACCTTC.

CDR3 sequence reads: CASSQSPRRETGELFF. The CDR3 DNA sequence: TGCGCCAGCAGCCAAAGCCCCCGCAGGGAGACCGGGGAGCTGTTTTTT. The chain recombines TRBV4-1 with TRBJ2-2; D tentatively reads TRBD1 or TRBD2 (5 bases each). Trimming took 2 bases from V and 5 from J, leaving 15 bases between them. The CDR3 spans 16 residues. Germline V CDR1 and CDR2: MGHRA, YSYEKL.

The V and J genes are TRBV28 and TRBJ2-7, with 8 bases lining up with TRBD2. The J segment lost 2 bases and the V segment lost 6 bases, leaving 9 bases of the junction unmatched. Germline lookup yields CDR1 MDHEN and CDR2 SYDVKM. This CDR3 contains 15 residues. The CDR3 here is CASRPGGSGTYEQYF. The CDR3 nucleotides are TGTGCCAGCAGACCCGGGGGTAGCGGGACCTACGAGCAGTACTTC.

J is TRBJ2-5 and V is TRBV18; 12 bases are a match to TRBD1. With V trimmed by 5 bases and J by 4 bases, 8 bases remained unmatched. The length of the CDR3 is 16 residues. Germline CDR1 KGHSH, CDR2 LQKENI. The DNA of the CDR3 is TGTGCCAGCTCAACGGGACAGGGGGCATTCACAGAGACCCAGTACTTC. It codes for CASSTGQGAFTETQYF.

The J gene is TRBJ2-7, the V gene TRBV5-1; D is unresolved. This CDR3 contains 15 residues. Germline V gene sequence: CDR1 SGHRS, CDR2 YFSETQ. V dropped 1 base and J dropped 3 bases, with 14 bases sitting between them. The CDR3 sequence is CASSLPQPQNYEQYF. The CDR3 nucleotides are TGCGCCAGCAGCTTGCCACAGCCACAAAACTACGAGCAGTACTTC.

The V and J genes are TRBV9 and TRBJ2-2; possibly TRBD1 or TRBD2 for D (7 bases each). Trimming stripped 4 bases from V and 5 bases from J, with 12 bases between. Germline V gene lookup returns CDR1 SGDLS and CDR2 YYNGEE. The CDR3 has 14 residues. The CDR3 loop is CASSSGGVTGELFF. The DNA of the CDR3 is TGTGCCAGCAGCTCAGGGGGGGTTACCGGGGAGCTGTTTTTT.

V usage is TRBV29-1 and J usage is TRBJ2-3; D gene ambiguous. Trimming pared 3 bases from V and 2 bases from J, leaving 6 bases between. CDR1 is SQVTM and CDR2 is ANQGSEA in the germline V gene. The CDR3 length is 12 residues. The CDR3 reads CSVEMDTDTQYF. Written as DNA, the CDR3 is TGCAGCGTTGAGATGGACACAGATACGCAGTATTTT.

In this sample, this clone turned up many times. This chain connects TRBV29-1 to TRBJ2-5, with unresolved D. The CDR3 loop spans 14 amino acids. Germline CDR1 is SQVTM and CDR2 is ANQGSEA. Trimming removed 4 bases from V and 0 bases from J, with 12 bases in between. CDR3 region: CSVGTDWYQETQYF. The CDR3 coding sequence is TGCAGCGTTGGGACGGATTGGTACCAAGAGACCCAGTACTTC.

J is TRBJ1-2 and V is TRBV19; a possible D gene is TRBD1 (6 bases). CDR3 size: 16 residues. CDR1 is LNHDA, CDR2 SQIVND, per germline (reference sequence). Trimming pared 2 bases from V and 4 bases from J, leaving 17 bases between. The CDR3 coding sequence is TGTGCCAGTAGTATACCCCGCTCCGGGGGGGCCTATGGCTACACCTTC. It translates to CASSIPRSGGAYGYTF.

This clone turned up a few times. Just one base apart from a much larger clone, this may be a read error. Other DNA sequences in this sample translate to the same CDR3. The CDR3 DNA reads TGCGCCAGCAGCCCAGGGACAACTGGAAACACCATATATTTT. It translates to CASSPGTTGNTIYF. J is TRBJ1-3 and V is TRBV5-1; possibly TRBD1 for D (6 bases). Germline V gives CDR1 SGHRS, CDR2 YFSETQ. The V and J ends lost 4 bases and 2 bases respectively, with 10 bases between them. This CDR3 is built from 14 residues.

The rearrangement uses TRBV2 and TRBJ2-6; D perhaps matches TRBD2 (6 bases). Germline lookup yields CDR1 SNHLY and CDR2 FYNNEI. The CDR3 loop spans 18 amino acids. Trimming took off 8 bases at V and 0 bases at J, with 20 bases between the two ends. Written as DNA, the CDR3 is TGTGCCAGCGTGGGGGAGGTCCTCCGCTTCTCTGGGGCCAACGTCCTGACTTTC. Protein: CASVGEVLRFSGANVLTF.

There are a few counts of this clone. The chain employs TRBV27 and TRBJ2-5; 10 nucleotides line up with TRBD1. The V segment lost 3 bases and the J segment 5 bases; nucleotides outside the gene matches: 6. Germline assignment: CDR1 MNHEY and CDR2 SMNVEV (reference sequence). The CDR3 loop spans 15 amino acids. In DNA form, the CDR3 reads TGTGCCAGCAGTTTTATGACAGGGGGCGTCGAGACCCAGTACTTC. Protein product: CASSFMTGGVETQYF.